Listed below are T cell receptor beta chains from one sample, sequenced in a study of T cell repertoires in cytomegalovirus infection. TCRdb re-analysed the reads in MiXCR, keeping a single row per CDR3 protein. The profile shows 900,000 to 950,000 distinct CDR3 sequences, roughly a third of them singletons. These TCRs' antigens remain unknown. Sequencing was performed on cultured CD8+ T cells from PBMCs, taken from culture after CMV antigen stimulation. These receptors all stem from a human donor in good health (CMV status not recorded). Some clones in this sample may be carry-over from other donors' samples. Each CDR3 is given with its conserved first and last residue. The D gene is left open where the match is weak. Size is omitted from some rows. Given values are once, few, many or a class for expanded clones.

CDR3 length,D gene,J gene,V gene,clone size,CDR3 DNA,CDR3 protein
17,-,TRBJ1-6,TRBV27,-,TGTGCCAGCAGCCCGGCCGGACCTATCGACTATAATTCACCCCTCCACTTT,CASSPAGPIDYNSPLHF
14,-,TRBJ1-5,TRBV15,-,TGTGCCACCAGCAGAGTGGACAGCAATCAGCCCCAGCATTTT,CATSRVDSNQPQHF
13,-,TRBJ1-2,TRBV20-1,-,TGCAGTTGCCCTCCCAACGACATAAATGGCTACACCTTC,CSCPPNDINGYTF
16,-,TRBJ1-6,TRBV27,once,TGTGCCAGCAGTTCCGCCGACATCGGCATTAATTCACCCCTCCACTTT,CASSSADIGINSPLHF
18,-,TRBJ2-3,TRBV7-3,-,TGTGCCAGCAGCTTGGGTCAGGACTACGGTACTAGCACAGATACGCAGTATTTT,CASSLGQDYGTSTDTQYF
14,-,TRBJ1-2,TRBV7-2,many,TGTGCCAGCAGCTTAGCGAGGGCAGGGGATGGCTACACCTTC,CASSLARAGDGYTF
15,TRBD1,TRBJ2-1,TRBV15,-,TGTGCCACCAGCAGTTACAGGGGGAGCTACAATGAGCAGTTCTTC,CATSSYRGSYNEQFF
16,-,TRBJ1-4,TRBV3-1,-,TGTGCCAGCAGCCAATTAACAGGCGGATGGGAGGAAAAACTGTTTTTT,CASSQLTGGWEEKLFF
15,TRBD2,TRBJ2-1,TRBV7-9,few,TGTGCCAGCAGCTTAGCGGATAGCGGGGAAAATGAGCAGTTCTTC,CASSLADSGENEQFF
14,TRBD2,TRBJ2-5,TRBV20-1,few,TGCAGTGCAAGCGGGACCTCGCGCCAAGAGACCCAGTACTTC,CSASGTSRQETQYF
15,-,TRBJ2-3,TRBV7-8,many,TGTGCCAGCAGCTTCCTTAAAGGGCGCACAGATACGCAGTATTTT,CASSFLKGRTDTQYF
15,-,TRBJ1-2,TRBV5-1,few,TGCGCCAGCAGCTTGGAGTGGATCCAGGACTATGGCTACACCTTC,CASSLEWIQDYGYTF
14,-,TRBJ1-2,TRBV7-8,-,TGTGCCAGCAGCCCTAGGGGTTACAACTATGGCTACACCTTC,CASSPRGYNYGYTF
18,TRBD2,TRBJ2-3,TRBV7-2,many,TGTGCCAGCAGCTTACGGCGCGGGGGGTCCCCCGAGGCAGATACGCAGTATTTT,CASSLRRGGSPEADTQYF
15,TRBD2,TRBJ2-2,TRBV7-2,-,TGTGCCAGCAGCCTCACCGGGGGGGCTGTCGGGGAGCTGTTTTTT,CASSLTGGAVGELFF
16,TRBD1,TRBJ2-3,TRBV28,-,TGTGCCAGCAGTTTCGGGACAGGGGATATGACAGATACGCAGTATTTT,CASSFGTGDMTDTQYF
16,TRBD2,TRBJ2-3,TRBV12-3/TRBV12-4,-,TGTGCCAGCAGCGCTATATGGACTAGGGTCCGGCATACGCAGTATTTT,CASSAIWTRVRHTQYF
15,-,TRBJ1-2,TRBV10-3,few,TGTGCCATCAGTGAAGATCGGGGGGCCGCCTATGGCTACACCTTC,CAISEDRGAAYGYTF
15,-,TRBJ1-6,TRBV15,-,TGTGCCACCAGCAGAGATCGGGGGAGGATTTCACCCCTCCACTTT,CATSRDRGRISPLHF
13,-,TRBJ1-1,TRBV13,once,TGTGCCAGCAGTTATTCTGATCAGGCCGAAGCTTTCTTT,CASSYSDQAEAFF
16,TRBD1,TRBJ1-3,TRBV12-3/TRBV12-4,few,TGTGCCAGCAGTTTAGGGCAGGGGGATTACGGAAACACCATATATTTT,CASSLGQGDYGNTIYF
14,-,TRBJ2-3,TRBV11-2,-,TGTGCCAGCAGCTTAGAGGCCCCGAGGGATACGCAGTATTTT,CASSLEAPRDTQYF
16,TRBD1,TRBJ1-1,TRBV7-9,few,TGTGCCAGCAGCTCCCCAGGAGGGGGCCCCAACACTGAAGCTTTCTTT,CASSSPGGGPNTEAFF
15,-,TRBJ1-2,TRBV10-3,-,TGTGCCATCAGTTCGGCAACCGGGGTTAACTATGGCTACACCTTC,CAISSATGVNYGYTF